The 5 T cell receptor beta chains below were found in one sample sequenced in a study of identical twins. TCRdb called the 5' RACE reads again in MiXCR, with one record for every CDR3 protein. The repertoire holds about 340,000 distinct CDR3 sequences, roughly an eighth seen once, with approximately 7.5% in the top ten. These sequences were also reported in another study, on yellow fever vaccine responses in identical twins.

The material sequenced was CD8+ T cells sorted from blood. These receptors originate from a woman younger than 30 in good health.

As for this clonotype: A clone one base away is much larger, so this may be a read error. This chain links TRBV12-3 or TRBV12-4 with TRBJ2-7; TRBD2 agrees at 11 bases. This CDR3 is 15 amino acids long. The CDR3 nucleotides are TGTGCCAGCAGCCTAGGACTAGCGGGTGCTAGGGAGCCGTACTTC. Amino acids: CASSLGLAGAREPYF.

At least ten counts were recorded for this clonotype. For the CDR3, the DNA is TGCGCCAGCAGCTTGACGTACGTCTATGGCTACACCTTC. Translating gives CASSLTYVYGYTF. The chain joins TRBV5-1 to TRBJ1-2; no definite D call. CDR1 is SGHRS and CDR2 is YFSETQ in the germline V gene. The CDR3 contains 13 residues. V was shortened by 1 base and J by 4 bases, with 8 bases between the two germline ends.

This clonotype was seen more than once but under ten times. The chain links TRBV2 to TRBJ2-2; D is ambiguous. In germline, CDR1 is SNHLY, CDR2 FYNNEI. The CDR3 covers 13 residues. The V end lost 4 bases, the J end lost 7 bases, and 10 bases lay between the germline ends. The CDR3 DNA follows: TGTGCCAGCAGTGGGGTGATACGCGGGGAGCTGTTTTTT. Translation: CASSGVIRGELFF. Based on the CDR3 plus reference TRBV2 and TRBJ2-2, the full variable domain is EPEVTQTPSHQVTQMGQEVILRCVPISNHLYFYWYRQILGQKVEFLVSFYNNEISEKSEIFDDQFSVERPDGSNFTLKIRSTKLEDSAMYFCASSGVIRGELFFGEGSRLTVL.

This chain connects TRBV28 to TRBJ2-3; TRBD2 is a possible D gene (5 bases). V was cut by 4 bases and J by 0 bases, with 8 bases left in between. The CDR3 runs 14 residues. Germline lookup yields CDR1 MDHEN and CDR2 SYDVKM. CDR3 in DNA: TGTGCCAGCAGTTCGGACTCTAGCACAGATACGCAGTATTTT. Translation gives CASSSDSSTDTQYF.

Ten or more counts support this clonotype. The chain carries TRBV5-6 and TRBJ2-3; D is possibly TRBD1 (5 bases). There are 13 residues in the CDR3. Germline-derived CDR1 and CDR2 are SGHDT and YYEEEE. The V end was cut by 4 bases, the J end by 6 bases, with 12 bases between. Here the CDR3 DNA reads TGTGCCAGCAGCCCGGATGGGGCCGATACGCAGTATTTT. Translation gives CASSPDGADTQYF.